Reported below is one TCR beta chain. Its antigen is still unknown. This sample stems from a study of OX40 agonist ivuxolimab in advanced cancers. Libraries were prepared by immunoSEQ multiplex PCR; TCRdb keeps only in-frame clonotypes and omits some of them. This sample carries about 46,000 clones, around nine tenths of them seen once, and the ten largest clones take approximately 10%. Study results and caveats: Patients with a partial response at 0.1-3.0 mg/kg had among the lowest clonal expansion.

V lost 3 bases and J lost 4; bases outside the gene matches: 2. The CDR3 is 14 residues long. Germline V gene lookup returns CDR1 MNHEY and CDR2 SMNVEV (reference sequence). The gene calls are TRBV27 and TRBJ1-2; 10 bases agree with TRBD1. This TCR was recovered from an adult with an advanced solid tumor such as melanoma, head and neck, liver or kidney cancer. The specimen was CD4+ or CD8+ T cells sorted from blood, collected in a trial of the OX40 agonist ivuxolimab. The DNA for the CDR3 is TGTGCCAGCAGTTTGACAGGGGGCGGCTATGGCTACACCTTC. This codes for CASSLTGGGYGYTF.